A single T cell receptor beta chain is shown here with its context. CDR1 and CDR2 from the germline V gene are MGHRA and YSYEKL. CDR3 length: 15 residues. Trimming cost V 1 base and J 4 bases; bases outside gene matches: 6. This entry is derived from a study of blood T cell repertoires in COVID-19. Participants were aged roughly 18 to 89 years from around 25 US areas. Data came from immunoSEQ multiplex PCR; TCRdb stores just in-frame clones and leaves some out. This table has over 130,000 clones, approximately 84% appearing once. The sample was PBMCs or T cells enriched from blood (not recorded which). The source of this sequence is a woman in her late teens or twenties who had been exposed to COVID-19. V gene TRBV4-1 combines with J gene TRBJ1-1; 7 bases line up with TRBD1. The CDR3 DNA sequence: TGCGCCAGCAGCCAAGTTGAGGGGGCGAGCACTGAAGCTTTCTTT. It yields the protein CASSQVEGASTEAFF.